The clone carrying this T cell receptor (beta chain) was counted once. As for time point: newly diagnosed GD, antithyroid drugs for less than 3 months. The TCR library used RNA extracted from PBMCs. The data stem from a study of regulatory T cells in long-lasting Graves disease. Library construction for TCR beta used iRepertoire HTBI primers and Arm-PCR of CDR3 regions. TCRdb reprocessed the multiplex PCR reads with MiXCR, giving one entry per CDR3 protein. The sample gives roughly 420,000 distinct CDR3 sequences, 14% of which show up once; approximately 17% is in the top ten. The germline gives CDR1 MNHEY, CDR2 SVGEGT. The CDR3 consists of 15 residues. The ends lost 5 bases at V and 6 bases at J; junction bases unmatched: 8. The sample also formed part of further work on T cells in Graves' hyperthyroidism and ophthalmopathy. From that study: The primer set for the first-round RT-PCR of the TCR CDR3 was HTBI.

The sequenced sample was peripheral blood mononuclear cells (PBMCs), obtained at new diagnosis, from a patient treated with antithyroid drugs. The source is a woman aged 45 to 65 with Graves disease. J is TRBJ1-5 and V is TRBV6-2 or TRBV6-3; the match to TRBD1 covers 9 bases. The CDR3 DNA reads as TGTGCCAGCAGTGAGGGGACAGGGAATTCTCAGCCCCAGCATTTT. This gives the protein CASSEGTGNSQPQHF.